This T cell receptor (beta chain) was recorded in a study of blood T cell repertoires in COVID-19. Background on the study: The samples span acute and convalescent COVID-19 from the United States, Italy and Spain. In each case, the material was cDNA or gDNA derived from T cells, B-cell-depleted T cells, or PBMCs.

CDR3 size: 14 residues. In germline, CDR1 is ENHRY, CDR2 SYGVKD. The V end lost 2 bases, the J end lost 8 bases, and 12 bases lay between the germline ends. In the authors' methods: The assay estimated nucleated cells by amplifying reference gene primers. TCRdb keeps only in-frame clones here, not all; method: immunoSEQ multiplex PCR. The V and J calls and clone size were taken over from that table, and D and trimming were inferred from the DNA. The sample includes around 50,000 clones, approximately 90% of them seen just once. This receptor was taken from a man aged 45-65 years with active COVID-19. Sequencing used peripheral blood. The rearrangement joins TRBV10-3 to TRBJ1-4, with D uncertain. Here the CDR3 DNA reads TGTGCCATCAGTGAGGAAATCCCGGGGGAAAAACTGTTTTTT. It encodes CAISEEIPGEKLFF.